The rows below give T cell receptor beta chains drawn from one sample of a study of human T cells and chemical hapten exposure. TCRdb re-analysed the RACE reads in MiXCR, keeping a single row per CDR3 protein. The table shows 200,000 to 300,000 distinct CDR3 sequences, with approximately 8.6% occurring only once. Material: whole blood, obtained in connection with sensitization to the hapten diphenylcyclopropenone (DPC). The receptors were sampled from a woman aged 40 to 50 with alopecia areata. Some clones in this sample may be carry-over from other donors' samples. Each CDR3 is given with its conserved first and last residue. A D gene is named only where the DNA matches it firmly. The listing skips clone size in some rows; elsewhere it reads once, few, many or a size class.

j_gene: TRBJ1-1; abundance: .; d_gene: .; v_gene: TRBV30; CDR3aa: CAWTLGSINTEAFF; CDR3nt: TGTGCCTGGACTCTAGGGTCAATCAACACTGAAGCTTTCTTT
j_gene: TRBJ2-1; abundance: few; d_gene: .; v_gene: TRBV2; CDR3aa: CASTVDRGEQFF; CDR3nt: TGTGCCAGCACGGTGGACCGCGGAGAGCAGTTCTTC
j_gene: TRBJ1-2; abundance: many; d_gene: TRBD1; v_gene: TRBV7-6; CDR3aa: CASSLNGQADGYTF; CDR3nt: TGTGCCAGCAGCCTCAACGGACAGGCGGATGGCTACACCTTC
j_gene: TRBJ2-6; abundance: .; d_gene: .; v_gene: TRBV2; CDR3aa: CATQISPRANVLTF; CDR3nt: TGTGCCACACAGATTTCTCCCCGGGCCAACGTCCTGACTTTC
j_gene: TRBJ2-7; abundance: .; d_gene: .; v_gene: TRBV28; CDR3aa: CASRRPGSSYEQYF; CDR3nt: TGTGCCAGCAGGCGACCGGGGTCCTCCTACGAGCAGTACTTC
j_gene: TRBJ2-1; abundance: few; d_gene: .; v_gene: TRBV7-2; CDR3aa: CASSLDLREEQFF; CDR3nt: TGTGCCAGCAGCTTAGATTTGCGGGAAGAGCAGTTCTTC
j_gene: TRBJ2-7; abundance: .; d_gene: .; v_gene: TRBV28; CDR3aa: CASRLHSGTFSYEQYF; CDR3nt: TGTGCCAGCAGACTGCATTCCGGGACATTCTCCTACGAGCAGTACTTC
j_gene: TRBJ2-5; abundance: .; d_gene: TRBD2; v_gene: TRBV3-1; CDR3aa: CASSPGLALGETQYF; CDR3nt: TGTGCCAGCAGCCCGGGACTAGCGCTGGGAGAGACCCAGTACTTC
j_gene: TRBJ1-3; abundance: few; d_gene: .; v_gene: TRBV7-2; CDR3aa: CASSFRQATNTIYF; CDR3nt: TGTGCCAGCAGCTTTCGGCAGGCGACAAACACCATATATTTT
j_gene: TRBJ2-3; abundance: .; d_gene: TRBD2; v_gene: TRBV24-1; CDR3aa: CATSDPSGGLTDTQYF; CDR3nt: TGTGCCACCAGTGATCCAAGCGGGGGACTCACAGATACGCAGTATTTT
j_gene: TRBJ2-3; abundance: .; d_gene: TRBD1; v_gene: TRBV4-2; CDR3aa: CASSPGDRRLDTQYF; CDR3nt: TGTGCCAGCAGCCCGGGGGACAGGAGGTTGGATACGCAGTATTTT
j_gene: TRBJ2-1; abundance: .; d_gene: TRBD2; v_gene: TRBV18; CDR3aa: CASSPPASGRVVNEQFF; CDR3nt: TGTGCCAGCTCACCACCCGCTAGCGGGAGGGTAGTTAATGAGCAGTTCTTC
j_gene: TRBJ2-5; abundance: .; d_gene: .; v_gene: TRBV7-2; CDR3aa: CASSPRVWQGGTQYF; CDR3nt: TGTGCCAGCAGCCCACGGGTGTGGCAGGGAGGGACCCAGTACTTC
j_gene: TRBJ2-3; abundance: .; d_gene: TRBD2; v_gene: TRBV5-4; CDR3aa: CASSLPYSTSGRSTDTQYF; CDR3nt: TGTGCCAGCAGCTTGCCCTATTCGACTAGCGGGAGATCGACAGATACGCAGTATTTT
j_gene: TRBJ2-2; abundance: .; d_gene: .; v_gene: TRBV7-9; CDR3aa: CASSPHFLARRYTGELFF; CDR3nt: TGTGCCAGCAGCCCCCACTTTCTAGCGAGGAGGTACACCGGGGAGCTGTTTTTT